Presented here are 28 T cell receptor beta chains from one specimen sequenced in a study of regulatory T cells in long-lasting Graves disease (dated by TCRdb to about 2021). The time point label corresponds to: persistent/refractory GD, antithyroid drugs over 5 years with positive TRAb. For both TCR sequencing and RNA sequencing, RNA was extracted from PBMCs using TRIzol. Library creation used multiplex PCR. The sample was run on an Illumina HiSeq 4000. To build TCR beta libraries, CDR3 regions were amplified by Arm-PCR using iRepertoire HTBI primers. In-frame beta chains were kept once TCRdb had trimmed the public reads at Q25 with fastp and called clones with MiXCR. Records with the same CDR3 protein are collapsed into one entry carrying the most frequent genes and DNA. This sample comprises 400,000 to 500,000 distinct CDR3 sequences, 20% to 25% of them detected only once. The ten largest clonotypes hold 6.5% to 9% of the sample.

Sequenced here: peripheral blood mononuclear cells (PBMCs), sampled when the disease was refractory, from a patient treated with antithyroid drugs. The receptors here all came from a female donor with Graves disease.

Regarding this clonotype: Given a much more abundant clone one base away, this may be a read error. Because the CDR3 is missing its conserved closing phenylalanine or tryptophan, this is likely a read error. The V call is TRBV3-1, the J call TRBJ1-6, with 10 bases fitting TRBD1. V was pared by 3 bases and J by 11 bases, with 4 bases of the junction left unmatched. Germline CDR1 is LGHDT and CDR2 is YNNKEL (reference sequence). The CDR3 length is 14 residues. The CDR3 DNA follows: TGTGCCAGCAGCCACGGGACAGGGGCCGCACCCCTCCACTCT. Translating gives CASSHGTGAAPLHS.

This clonotype has just a few counts. Being one base from a much bigger clone, this may be a read error. The chain links TRBV28 to TRBJ2-7; D may be TRBD1 (6 bases). The CDR3 covers 15 residues. Germline loops: CDR1 MDHEN, CDR2 SYDVKM. The CDR3: CACSLYDRLSYEQYF. In nucleotides, the CDR3 is TGTGCCTGCAGTTTATACGACAGGCTTTCCTACGAGCAGTACTTC.

This clonotype was recorded many times. The DNA of the CDR3 is TGTGCCAGTCTCGAGGGGCCTAACTATGGCTACACCTTC. Translating gives CASLEGPNYGYTF. The rearrangement links TRBV28 to TRBJ1-2; possible D gene TRBD1, 5 bases. The CDR3 spans 13 residues. The V and J ends lost 9 bases and 0 bases respectively, with 11 bases between them. Per germline, CDR1 MDHEN and CDR2 SYDVKM.

There are many counts of this clonotype. This sequence joins TRBV12-3 or TRBV12-4 and TRBJ2-7; the D is unclear. Between the trimmed V and J ends, which lost 2 bases and 5 bases, there was a span of 10 bases. This CDR3 spans 13 amino acids. The CDR3 DNA follows: TGTGCCAGCAGTTTACAGGAGTGGAACGAGCAGTACTTC. This gives the protein CASSLQEWNEQYF.

This clonotype has ten or more counts. The V gene is TRBV3-1, the J gene TRBJ1-5; no reliable D call. The CDR3 has 13 amino acids. V dropped 0 bases and J dropped 7 bases, with 7 bases sitting between them. Germline-derived CDR1 and CDR2 are LGHDT and YNNKEL (reference sequence). This CDR3 is CASSQDERQPQHF. As DNA, the CDR3 is TGTGCCAGCAGCCAAGATGAGCGGCAGCCCCAGCATTTT.

This chain uses TRBV19 with TRBJ2-5; TRBD2 matches at 10 bases. The length of the CDR3 is 17 residues. Per the germline V gene, CDR1 is LNHDA and CDR2 is SQIVND (reference sequence). V lost 1 base to trimming and J lost 4 bases; unmatched junction nucleotides: 9. DNA of the CDR3: TGTGCCAGTAGTATAGCTCTCCTAGCGGGAGTCGGAGAGACCCAGTACTTC. Translated, it gives CASSIALLAGVGETQYF.

In this sample, this clonotype turned up a few times. The CDR3, as DNA: TGCAGCGCCCGCTCCAACACTGAAGCTTTCTTT. It encodes CSARSNTEAFF. The chain employs TRBV29-1 and TRBJ1-1; D unresolved. Germline V lookup: CDR1 SQVTM, CDR2 ANQGSEA. There are 11 residues in the CDR3. Trimming removed 7 bases from V and 2 bases from J, with 8 bases in between.

This chain joins TRBV6-8 and TRBJ2-1; TRBD2 matches 10 bases. V lost 4 bases to trimming and J lost 3 bases; unmatched junction nucleotides: 6. CDR3 length equals 16 residues. Germline V lookup: CDR1 MNHGY, CDR2 SAAAGT. The CDR3 loop reads CASSWGIAGGYNEQFF. The CDR3 DNA is TGTGCCAGCAGTTGGGGTATAGCGGGAGGCTACAATGAGCAGTTCTTC.

Ten or more counts support this clonotype. CDR3 sequence (DNA): TGTGCCAGCAGCCCGTCCCGTGGTGGCGGGAGGAAAGTCGGGGAGCTGTTTTTT. Protein product: CASSPSRGGGRKVGELFF. The chain is built from TRBV12-3 or TRBV12-4 and TRBJ2-2; 8 positions match TRBD2. The CDR3 has 18 residues. The trim removed 6 bases at V and 7 bases at J, leaving 19 bases unmatched.

The rearrangement joins TRBV25-1 to TRBJ1-1; D is undetermined. There are 14 residues in the CDR3. The ends were cut back, 3 bases at V and 5 bases at J, with 13 bases in the middle. The germline gives CDR1 MGHDK, CDR2 SYGVNS. CDR3 nucleotide sequence: TGTGCCAGCAGTGATTTTTTGGAGAGGACTGAAGCTTTCTTT. Translated: CASSDFLERTEAFF.

This clonotype has more than one count but fewer than ten. The gene calls are TRBV13 and TRBJ2-7; D uncertain. Trimming took 1 base from V and 1 from J, leaving 8 bases between them. The germline V gene has CDR1 PRHDT and CDR2 FYEKMQ (reference sequence). The CDR3 is 14 amino acids. The CDR3 here is CASSLAVLSYEQYF. CDR3 nucleotide sequence: TGTGCCAGCAGCTTAGCGGTCTTATCCTACGAGCAGTACTTC.

This rearrangement joins TRBV7-2 to TRBJ2-7; possibly TRBD1 for D (5 bases). CDR1 and CDR2 from the germline V gene are SGHTA and FQGNSA. V lost 3 bases to trimming and J lost 3 bases, with 9 bases between them. The CDR3 consists of 13 residues. The DNA for the CDR3 is TGTGCCAGCAGCTTCGACAGCAACTACGAGCAGTACTTC. Protein sequence: CASSFDSNYEQYF.

The rearrangement links TRBV7-3 to TRBJ2-7, with TRBD1 matching over 12 bases. J lost 3 bases, V lost 5 bases, and 5 bases had no gene match. CDR1 and CDR2 from the germline V gene are SGHTA and FQGTGA. The CDR3 loop spans 15 amino acids. Here the CDR3 DNA reads TGTGCCAGCAGCCCAGGGACAGGGGGCATCTACGAGCAGTACTTC. It yields the protein CASSPGTGGIYEQYF.

The V call is TRBV30, the J call TRBJ1-3; no reliable D call. V lost 1 base and J 4 bases, leaving 8 bases between the germline ends. The CDR3 has 13 residues. The germline V gene encodes CDR1 GTSNPN and CDR2 SVGIG (reference sequence). The CDR3 loop reads CAWSGLGGNTIYF. DNA of the CDR3: TGTGCCTGGAGTGGGCTCGGAGGAAACACCATATATTTT. Variable domain in full (rest from reference TRBV30 and TRBJ1-3): SQTIHQWPATLVQPVGSPLSLECTVEGTSNPNLYWYRQAAGRGLQLLFYSVGIGQISSEVPQNLSASRPQDRQFILSSKKLLLSDSGFYLCAWSGLGGNTIYFGEGSWLTVV.

In its sample, this clonotype was seen a few times. The chain combines TRBV20-1 with TRBJ2-5; 7 bases map to TRBD1. CDR1 and CDR2 (germline): DFQATT, SNEGSKA (reference sequence). V was clipped by 7 bases and J by 5 bases; unmatched bases: 7. This CDR3 comprises 12 residues. CDR3 DNA: TGCAGTGTAGGGGGACAGACGGAGACCCAGTACTTC. Its translation: CSVGGQTETQYF.

The rearrangement uses TRBV27 and TRBJ2-3; D tentatively reads TRBD1 or TRBD2 (5 bases each). The CDR3 is 16 amino acids. Germline V CDR1 and CDR2: MNHEY, SMNVEV (reference sequence). V was shortened by 5 bases and J by 0 bases, with 15 bases between the two germline ends. As DNA, the CDR3 is TGTGCCAGCAGTCCCTTTACCGGGGACAGCACAGATACGCAGTATTTT. Translated, it gives CASSPFTGDSTDTQYF.

This clonotype was recorded many times. J is TRBJ1-2 and V is TRBV20-1; 8 bases map to TRBD1. With 1 base clipped from V and 4 bases from J, the junction kept 5 bases outside the gene matches. The germline gives CDR1 DFQATT, CDR2 SNEGSKA (reference sequence). The CDR3 runs to 14 residues. CDR3 in DNA: TGCAGTGCTAGAGCGTCAGGGGGCGGCTATGGCTACACCTTC. This sequence encodes CSARASGGGYGYTF.

J is TRBJ2-3 and V is TRBV12-3 or TRBV12-4; D ambiguous. The CDR3 extends over 12 amino acids. Trimming stripped 4 bases from V and 3 bases from J, with 5 bases between. The CDR3 coding sequence is TGTGCCAGCAGTTCCTGGACAGATACGCAGTATTTT. It is translated as CASSSWTDTQYF.

The genes are TRBV3-1 and TRBJ1-6, with D possibly TRBD1 on 5 matching bases. Trimming left V 5 bases short and J 9 bases short, with 23 bases between. Germline-derived CDR1 and CDR2 are LGHDT and YNNKEL (reference sequence). This CDR3 spans 17 amino acids. The CDR3 loop is CASSFRGSSRGTSPLHF. CDR3 DNA: TGTGCCAGCAGCTTCCGGGGTTCGTCGCGCGGGACTTCACCCCTCCACTTT.

This clonotype showed up many times. This chain joins TRBV11-3 and TRBJ1-1, with a possible D match to TRBD1 (5 bases). This CDR3 is 13 amino acids long. Trimming removed 7 bases from V and 9 bases from J, with 18 bases in between. Germline-derived CDR1 and CDR2 are SGHNT and YENEEA. The DNA of the CDR3 is TGTGCCAGCAACAATCTAGACAGTAAAAAAGCTTTCTTT. Amino acid sequence: CASNNLDSKKAFF.

This clonotype was detected ten times or more. V is TRBV6-1 and J is TRBJ1-1; D is undetermined. Trimming left V 4 bases short and J 5 bases short, with 14 bases between. Germline CDR1 and CDR2: MNHNS and SASEGT. This CDR3 has 14 amino acids. In DNA, the CDR3 is TGTGCCAGCAGTGCCAACTCTAGGGTTACTGAAGCTTTCTTT. Amino acid sequence: CASSANSRVTEAFF.

This clonotype has a count of ten or more. Here the CDR3 DNA reads TGCAGCGTTGAAGAAATGGGAGATGGCTACACCTTC. Encoded protein: CSVEEMGDGYTF. The V call is TRBV29-1, the J call TRBJ1-2, with D hard to call. Trimming stripped 0 bases from V and 6 bases from J, with 8 bases between. Germline CDR1 is SQVTM and CDR2 is ANQGSEA. CDR3 size: 12 residues. Variable domain in full (rest from reference TRBV29-1 and TRBJ1-2): SAVISQKPSRDICQRGTSLTIQCQVDSQVTMMFWYRQQPGQSLTLIATANQGSEATYESGFVIDKFPISRPNLTFSTLTVSNMSPEDSSIYLCSVEEMGDGYTFGSGTRLTVV.

This clonotype has a handful of counts. This chain links TRBV28 with TRBJ2-1, with no clear D. Trimming took 2 bases from V and 4 from J, leaving 6 bases between them. In germline, CDR1 is MDHEN, CDR2 SYDVKM. The CDR3 has 13 amino acids. CDR3 coding DNA: TGTGCCAGCAGTTTAAACGTTTACAATGAGCAGTTCTTC. This translates into CASSLNVYNEQFF.

In its sample, this clonotype was seen many times. This chain uses TRBV12-3 or TRBV12-4 with TRBJ2-7; 8 nucleotides agree with TRBD2. This CDR3 is built from 15 residues. Losses at the gene ends were 2 bases for V and 5 bases for J; bases not matched to a gene: 8. CDR3 sequence: CASSLSGTRGNEQYF. The CDR3 DNA sequence: TGTGCCAGCAGTTTATCTGGGACTAGGGGTAACGAGCAGTACTTC.

This clonotype has just a few counts. The V and J genes are TRBV6-1 and TRBJ2-7; 11 nucleotides align to TRBD2. Germline loops: CDR1 MNHNS, CDR2 SASEGT. This CDR3 has 15 amino acids. The trim removed 6 bases at V and 8 bases at J, leaving 12 bases unmatched. CDR3 sequence (DNA): TGTGCCAGCAGAAGGTCGGGACTAGCGGACTGGCAGCAGTACTTC. Its translation is CASRRSGLADWQQYF.

This clonotype was recorded many times. The chain has TRBV28 and TRBJ1-5, with TRBD1 matching 7 bases. V lost 5 bases and J lost 3; bases outside the gene matches: 7. Germline CDR1 reads MDHEN; CDR2 reads SYDVKM. CDR3 length: 15 amino acids. CDR3 coding DNA: TGTGCCAGCAGTGAAGACAGGGTAATCAATCAGCCCCAGCATTTT. Amino acids: CASSEDRVINQPQHF.

The J gene is TRBJ2-5, the V gene TRBV27, with 8 nucleotides matching TRBD1. CDR1 and CDR2 from the germline V gene are MNHEY and SMNVEV (reference sequence). This CDR3 comprises 15 residues. Germline trimming cut 5 bases from V and 7 bases from J; bases unmatched to any gene: 12. This CDR3 is CASSAGGQGAGTQYF. The CDR3, as DNA: TGTGCCAGCAGTGCGGGTGGACAGGGTGCGGGGACCCAGTACTTC.

This clonotype was recorded many times. This rearrangement joins TRBV28 to TRBJ2-7; 7 bases line up with TRBD1. CDR1 is MDHEN and CDR2 is SYDVKM in the germline V gene. With 4 bases clipped from V and 4 bases from J, the junction kept 7 bases outside the gene matches. This CDR3 spans 14 amino acids. CDR3 sequence reads: CASSSGTENYEQYF. In DNA form, the CDR3 reads TGTGCCAGCAGTTCCGGGACAGAAAATTACGAGCAGTACTTC.